The 6 T cell receptor beta chains listed next were all sequenced from one sample in a study of cytomegalovirus exposure and HLA in healthy donors. Vbeta (60) and Jbeta (13) primers were used in the PCR. The method was immunoSEQ multiplex PCR; TCRdb's version includes in-frame clones alone and lacks a portion of them. The table has under 150,000 clones, just under 80% seen once. The specimen sequenced was PBMCs. Every receptor here comes from a woman aged 35 to 49 in good health and CMV-seronegative.

The count of this clone is one. One junction end disagrees with the germline gene, perhaps due to a read error. The CDR3 DNA follows: TGTGCCTGGAGGATCAGTAATTCGCCCCTCCACTTT. This gives the protein CAWRISNSPLHF. This chain connects TRBV30 to TRBJ1-6; D is ambiguous. Germline-derived CDR1 and CDR2 are GTSNPN and SVGIG (reference sequence). This CDR3 comprises 12 residues.

This chain joins TRBV7-2 and TRBJ1-1; D might be TRBD1 (6 bases). V dropped 4 bases and J dropped 1 base, with 19 bases sitting between them. The CDR3 is made up of 17 amino acids. Looked up from germline, CDR1 is SGHTA and CDR2 is FQGNSA. The DNA of the CDR3 is TGTGCCAGCAGCTCCTTACAGGGTCAGTGGGGGAACACTGAAGCTTTCTTT. Translated, it gives CASSSLQGQWGNTEAFF.

The genes are TRBV5-1 and TRBJ2-1, with D perhaps matching TRBD1 (5 bases). The germline V and J ends were trimmed by 4 bases and 5 bases, with 13 bases remaining between them. Germline V gives CDR1 SGHRS, CDR2 YFSETQ. The CDR3 has 14 amino acids. CDR3 region: CASSRTGADNEQFF. For the CDR3, the DNA is TGCGCCAGCAGCCGCACTGGGGCCGACAATGAGCAGTTCTTC.

Note on this clone: Germline and junction disagree at one end, which may indicate a read error. The chain has TRBV5-8 and TRBJ2-7, with TRBD2 matching 9 bases. Germline V gene sequence: CDR1 SGHTS, CDR2 YDEGEE. This CDR3 has 15 amino acids. DNA for the CDR3: TGTGCCAGCACCCCGTCCGGGACTAGCTCCCACGAGCAGTACTTC. It specifies CASTPSGTSSHEQYF. The entire variable domain, with the rest obtained from reference TRBV5-8 and TRBJ2-7, is as follows: EAGVTQSPTHLIKTRGQQATLRCSPISGHTSVYWYQQALGLGLQFLLWYDEGEERNRGNFPPRFSGRQFPNYSSELNVNALELEDSALYLCASTPSGTSSHEQYFGPGTRLTVT.

As regards this clone: Compared with germline, one end of the junction differs, possibly owing to a read error. V and J are TRBV7-9 and TRBJ1-4, with D possibly TRBD1 on 6 matching bases. CDR3 length: 15 residues. From germline, CDR1 is SEHNR and CDR2 FQNEAQ (reference sequence). CDR3 coding DNA: TGTTCCAGCAGCTTATACGAAGGGGGTAATGAAAAACTGTTTTTT. Translation: CSSSLYEGGNEKLFF.

The chain joins TRBV4-1 to TRBJ2-1; D is possibly TRBD1 (5 bases). Germline values: CDR1 MGHRA, CDR2 YSYEKL. The V and J ends lost 0 bases and 5 bases respectively, with 23 bases between them. The CDR3 has 19 amino acids. CDR3 residues: CASSQDPNRALGAHNEQFF. CDR3 DNA sequence: TGCGCCAGCAGCCAAGATCCTAATAGGGCGTTAGGGGCCCACAATGAGCAGTTCTTC.